This T cell receptor (beta chain) derives from a study of T cells in Graves' hyperthyroidism and ophthalmopathy. Findings and limits, study-wide: Ophthalmopathy was predicted by the model a median of around 5.9 months ahead of onset.

Germline CDR1 and CDR2: MNHNS and SASEGT. The CDR3 covers 17 residues. V lost 6 bases to trimming and J lost 1 base; unmatched junction nucleotides: 7. The table lists this clonotype with many counts. The antigen remains undetermined. There were TCR beta CDR3 regions amplified from RNA transcripts. Primed by the HTBI set, a first-round RT-PCR was run on the TCR CDR3. One entry per CDR3 protein, called by TCRdb with MiXCR from the multiplex PCR reads. The table lists 250,000 or so distinct CDR3 sequences, over 15% of them singletons. Sequenced sample: blood. The clonotype originates from a woman younger than 30 with Graves' ophthalmopathy. The chain combines TRBV6-1 with TRBJ2-6; 9 bases are shared with TRBD1. CDR3 DNA: TGTGCCAGCAGCCAAGGGACAGGGTTATCTGGGGCCAACGTCCTGACTTTC. It specifies CASSQGTGLSGANVLTF.